A single sample gave rise to the 13 T cell receptor beta chains below, sequenced in a study of blood T cell repertoires in COVID-19. The data were produced by immunoSEQ multiplex PCR, yet TCRdb's version contains in-frame clones alone and is incomplete. This sample has more than 90,000 clones, with 82% found just once. Input material: peripheral blood. The source of these receptors is a man between 70 and 80 years old with acute or convalescent COVID-19.

This clone was counted at least ten times. V gene TRBV2 combines with J gene TRBJ2-3, with 9 positions matching TRBD2. CDR1 SNHLY and CDR2 FYNNEI come from the germline V gene. V gave up 1 base and J gave up 0 bases; unmatched junction bases: 2. The CDR3 length is 16 residues. CDR3 sequence reads: CASSEGLAVSTDTQYF. The CDR3 DNA sequence: TGTGCCAGCAGTGAAGGACTAGCGGTGAGCACAGATACGCAGTATTTT.

V usage is TRBV10-3 and J usage is TRBJ2-7; perhaps TRBD2 as D (5 bases). The V end lost 7 bases, the J end lost 4 bases, and 11 bases lay between the germline ends. The germline CDR1 and CDR2 sequences are ENHRY and SYGVKD. The CDR3 sequence is 12 residues long. The CDR3 DNA reads as TGTGCCATCACCGCCGAGGGATACGAGCAGTACTTC. Encoded protein: CAITAEGYEQYF.

This chain joins TRBV30 and TRBJ1-3; D not resolved. V lost 1 base and J 4 bases, leaving 11 bases between the germline ends. The CDR3 consists of 14 residues. Per germline, CDR1 GTSNPN and CDR2 SVGIG (reference sequence). This chain's CDR3 is CAWSADAGGNTIYF. As DNA, the CDR3 is TGTGCCTGGAGTGCCGACGCGGGGGGAAACACCATATATTTT.

This rearrangement joins TRBV3-1 (or the pseudogene TRBV3-2) to TRBJ2-1; D might be TRBD1 (5 bases). Germline CDR1 reads LGHDT; CDR2 reads YNNKEL (reference sequence). The CDR3 has 15 residues. The V end lost 2 bases, the J end lost 4 bases, and 12 bases lay between the germline ends. The CDR3 DNA reads as TGTGCCAGCAGCCAATGGGCGCAGGGATACAATGAGCAGTTCTTC. Its translation is CASSQWAQGYNEQFF.

This clone has just a few counts. The chain is built from TRBV7-9 and TRBJ2-1; D may be TRBD1 (5 bases). V was pared by 5 bases and J by 1 base, with 21 bases between. The CDR3 has 18 residues. Germline-derived CDR1 and CDR2 are SEHNR and FQNEAQ (reference sequence). The CDR3 spells CASSDTLRTGLSYNEQFF. As DNA, the CDR3 is TGTGCCAGCAGCGATACTCTTCGAACAGGATTGTCCTACAATGAGCAGTTCTTC. Supplemented by reference TRBV7-9 and TRBJ2-1, the full variable domain reads DTGVSQNPRHKITKRGQNVTFRCDPISEHNRLYWYRQTLGQGPEFLTYFQNEAQLEKSRLLSDRFSAERPKGSFSTLEIQRTEQGDSAMYLCASSDTLRTGLSYNEQFFGPGTRLTVL.

The chain uses TRBV13 and TRBJ2-1, with a weak D call TRBD1 (6 bases). The CDR3 runs 19 residues. CDR1 is PRHDT and CDR2 is FYEKMQ in the germline V gene (reference sequence). The V end lost 0 bases, the J end lost 5 bases, and 23 bases lay between the germline ends. CDR3 region: CASSLGGTWVPELNNEQFF. CDR3 nucleotide sequence: TGTGCCAGCAGCTTAGGAGGGACATGGGTACCCGAACTAAACAATGAGCAGTTCTTC.

J is TRBJ1-5 and V is TRBV24-1, with D tentatively TRBD1 (5 bases). The CDR3 is 15 amino acids. V was pared by 3 bases and J by 5 bases, with 13 bases between. CDR1 is KGHDR and CDR2 is SFDVKD in the germline V gene. CDR3 nucleotide sequence: TGTGCCACCAGTGATGCCGGGACTTCGGATCAGCCCCAGCATTTT. Protein: CATSDAGTSDQPQHF.

The chain links TRBV29-1 to TRBJ1-4; 7 nucleotides match TRBD1. Losses at the gene ends were 5 bases for V and 2 bases for J; bases not matched to a gene: 5. Germline lookup yields CDR1 SQVTM and CDR2 ANQGSEA. The CDR3 is 14 residues long. The CDR3 spells CSVHPQGTNEKLFF. The CDR3 DNA reads as TGCAGCGTTCACCCACAGGGGACTAATGAAAAACTGTTTTTT.

This clone was seen many times. This chain uses TRBV6-1 with TRBJ2-7; 7 bases are shared with TRBD2. Germline-derived CDR1 and CDR2 are MNHNS and SASEGT. The length of the CDR3 is 15 residues. V shed 2 bases and J 6 bases; nucleotides not matched to a gene: 10. CDR3 nucleotide sequence: TGTGCCAGCAGTGAATCAGGCGGGAGATTGGGCGAGCAGTACTTC. This gives the protein CASSESGGRLGEQYF.

This chain connects TRBV5-1 to TRBJ2-3; no definite D call. Germline assignment: CDR1 SGHRS and CDR2 YFSETQ. V was pared by 0 bases and J by 6 bases, with 11 bases between. This CDR3 has 14 amino acids. CDR3 amino acids: CASSLVPLRDTQYF. CDR3 nucleotide sequence: TGCGCCAGCAGCTTGGTTCCTTTGCGGGATACGCAGTATTTT.

Here the CDR3 DNA reads TGTGCCAGTGCTCCAGGGGGCTATGGGGCCAACGTCCTGACTTTC. Amino acids: CASAPGGYGANVLTF. This sequence joins TRBV19 and TRBJ2-6, with 8 bases identical to TRBD1. The germline CDR1 and CDR2 sequences are LNHDA and SQIVND (reference sequence). J gave up 3 bases and V 8 bases, and 6 bases lay outside the gene matches. The CDR3 has 15 residues. The full variable domain, its missing parts supplied by reference TRBV19 and TRBJ2-6, is DGGITQSPKYLFRKEGQNVTLSCEQNLNHDAMYWYRQDPGQGLRLIYYSQIVNDFQKGDIAEGYSVSREKKESFPLTVTSAQKNPTAFYLCASAPGGYGANVLTFGAGSRLTVL.

The chain is built from TRBV28 and TRBJ2-7; 7 positions agree with TRBD2. Germline CDR1 reads MDHEN; CDR2 reads SYDVKM. There are 16 residues in the CDR3. Losses at the gene ends were 3 bases for V and 0 bases for J; bases not matched to a gene: 8. CDR3 amino acids: CASSFSLAGLSYEQYF. CDR3 DNA sequence: TGTGCCAGCAGTTTCTCTTTAGCGGGCCTCTCCTACGAGCAGTACTTC.

The chain carries TRBV28 and TRBJ1-5; no clear D gene. Trimming stripped 6 bases from V and 6 bases from J, with 18 bases between. Germline lookup yields CDR1 MDHEN and CDR2 SYDVKM. The CDR3 length is 15 residues. CDR3 sequence: CASRPSLGVAQPQHF. CDR3 bases: TGTGCCAGCAGGCCTTCCCTCGGGGTTGCTCAGCCCCAGCATTTT.